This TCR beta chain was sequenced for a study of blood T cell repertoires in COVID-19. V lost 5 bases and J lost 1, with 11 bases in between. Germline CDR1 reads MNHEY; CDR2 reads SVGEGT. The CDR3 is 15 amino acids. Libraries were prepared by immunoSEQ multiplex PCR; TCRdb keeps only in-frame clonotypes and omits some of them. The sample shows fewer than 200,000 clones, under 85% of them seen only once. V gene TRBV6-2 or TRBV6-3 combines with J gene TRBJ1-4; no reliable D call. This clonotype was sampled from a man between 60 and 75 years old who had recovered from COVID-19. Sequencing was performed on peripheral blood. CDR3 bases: TGTGCCAGCAGTGAGGAAGGAGTAACTAATGAAAAACTGTTTTTT. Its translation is CASSEEGVTNEKLFF.